This TCR beta chain was found in a study of shared clonotypes between healthy human individuals. Note on this clone: Its target is not known.

Authors' data handling: In the immunoSEQ data, sequences were junction-only and lacked quality scores, so filtering differed. Clones were read by immunoSEQ multiplex PCR, and TCRdb kept only the in-frame ones, dropping some. V and J calls and clone size are given by that table; D and trimming were obtained from the DNA. The sample has about 1.1 million clones; 70% to 80% are singletons. V lost 5 bases, J lost 5 bases, and 11 bases stayed unmatched. The V gene's germline CDR1 is MDHEN and CDR2 SYDVKM. This CDR3 spans 15 amino acids. Overall study results and limits: Estimated richness values were generally larger in naive subsets than in memory subsets. Shared clonotypes across all four donors exceeded non-shared ones in generation probability.

This rearrangement joins TRBV28 to TRBJ1-2, with 7 bases lining up with TRBD1. This TCR derives from a man younger than 35 in good health. Some clones in this sample may be carry-over from other donors' samples. Sequencing was done on a sample of memory CD4+ T cells from PBMCs. Sample subset: CD45RA-negative fraction. The CDR3 reads CASSPRQGVYYGYTF. CDR3 nucleotides: TGTGCCAGCAGTCCCCGACAGGGAGTCTATTATGGCTACACCTTC.